This T cell receptor (beta chain) was captured by sequencing in a study of T cells in Graves' hyperthyroidism and ophthalmopathy. Amplification yielded TCR beta CDR3 regions, with RNA transcripts as the source. A first-round RT-PCR of the TCR CDR3 used the HTBI primer set. TCRdb redid the calling of the multiplex PCR reads with MiXCR, one entry per CDR3 protein. The sample has more than 450,000 distinct CDR3 sequences, 14% seen once. Germline CDR1 reads MNHEY; CDR2 reads SMNVEV (reference sequence). The CDR3 is 18 residues long. The J segment lost 3 bases and the V segment lost 6 bases, leaving 17 bases of the junction unmatched. This clonotype was picked up a small number of times.

This TCR derives from a woman between 40 and 50 years old with Graves' hyperthyroidism. This chain links TRBV27 with TRBJ2-7; 10 bases are shared with TRBD1. What was sequenced was blood. The CDR3 bases are TGTGCCAGCAGCCCCGGGACAGGGGCCGCCTGGACCCTCTACGAGCAGTACTTC. This sequence encodes CASSPGTGAAWTLYEQYF.